The source of this T cell receptor (beta chain) is a study of lymphopenia after photon versus proton radiotherapy. Study conclusions and caveats: Authors raise, but do not show, better survival with proton therapy. Relative stability marked proton patients; photon patients lost diversity and naive cells.

Points on this clone: Its cognate antigen is unknown.

Germline trimming cut 4 bases from V and 2 bases from J; bases unmatched to any gene: 7. Looked up from germline, CDR1 is SGHRS and CDR2 is YFSETQ. This CDR3 comprises 17 residues. Clones were sequenced by immunoSEQ multiplex PCR, and TCRdb holds only the in-frame ones, with some missing. The table records 55,000 to 70,000 clones, roughly 93% of them present only once. The sequencing used peripheral blood, collected from a patient treated with photon-based radiotherapy. This clonotype was sampled from a woman aged 65 to 85 with pancreatic cancer. The gene calls are TRBV5-1 and TRBJ2-5; 14 nucleotides line up with TRBD2. The CDR3 loop is CASSRGTSGRRQETQYF. The CDR3 DNA is TGCGCCAGCAGCAGGGGGACTAGCGGGAGACGGCAAGAGACCCAGTACTTC.